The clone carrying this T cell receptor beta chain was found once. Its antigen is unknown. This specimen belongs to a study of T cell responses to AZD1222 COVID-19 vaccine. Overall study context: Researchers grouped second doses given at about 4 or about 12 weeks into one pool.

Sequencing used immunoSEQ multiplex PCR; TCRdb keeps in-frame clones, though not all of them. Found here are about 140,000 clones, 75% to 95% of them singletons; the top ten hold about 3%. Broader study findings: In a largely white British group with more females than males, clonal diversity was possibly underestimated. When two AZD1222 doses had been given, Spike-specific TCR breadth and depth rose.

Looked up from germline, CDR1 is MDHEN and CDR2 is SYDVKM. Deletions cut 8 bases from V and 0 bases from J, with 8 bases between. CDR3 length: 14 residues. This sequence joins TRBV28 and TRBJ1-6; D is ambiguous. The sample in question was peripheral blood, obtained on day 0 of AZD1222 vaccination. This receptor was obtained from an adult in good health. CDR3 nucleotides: TGTGCCAGCGGAACCGGCTCCTATAATTCACCCCTCCACTTT. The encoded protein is CASGTGSYNSPLHF.